This is a list of T cell receptor beta chains from one sample in a study of Graves' ophthalmopathy and Graves' hyperthyroidism. TCRdb called the multiplex PCR reads again in MiXCR, with one record for every CDR3 protein. The sample has fewer than 400,000 distinct CDR3 sequences, approximately 20% seen once. Material for sequencing was peripheral blood. These TCRs come from a woman under 30 with Graves' ophthalmopathy. The CDR3 runs from the conserved cysteine through the conserved F or W. The order of the fields is V gene, D gene, clone size, CDR3 length, J gene, CDR3 DNA, CDR3 protein. The D gene is left open where the match is weak. Only part of the rows carry a size: once, few, many, or a class if the clone is expanded.

V: TRBV20-1
D: .
size: many
length: 14
J: TRBJ2-7
DNA: TGCAGTGCTAGAGATCCCTACTGGCGGGACGAGCAGTACTTC
CDR3: CSARDPYWRDEQYF

V: TRBV7-9
D: TRBD1
size: .
length: 14
J: TRBJ1-3
DNA: TGTGCCAGCAGCAAACAGGGGGCTGGAAACACCATATATTTT
CDR3: CASSKQGAGNTIYF

V: TRBV4-3
D: .
size: few
length: 15
J: TRBJ2-5
DNA: TGCGCCAGCAGCCCTTGGGGTGGCTCCAAGGAGACCCAGTACTTC
CDR3: CASSPWGGSKETQYF

V: TRBV5-1
D: TRBD1
size: many
length: 16
J: TRBJ2-7
DNA: TGCGCCAGCAGGATGGTACCGGGACAGGGCACCTACGAGCAGTACTTC
CDR3: CASRMVPGQGTYEQYF

V: TRBV28
D: .
size: many
length: 11
J: TRBJ1-2
DNA: TGTGCCAGCAGGTTCAGCTATGGCTACACCTTC
CDR3: CASRFSYGYTF

V: TRBV6-1
D: .
size: .
length: 15
J: TRBJ1-1
DNA: TGTGCCAGCAGTCCTCGTGGGCAAGCTAACACTGAAGCTTTCTTT
CDR3: CASSPRGQANTEAFF

V: TRBV7-6
D: TRBD2
size: many
length: 16
J: TRBJ2-5
DNA: TGTGCCAGCAGCTTAGTAGCGGGGGAGACCAAAGAGACCCAGTACTTC
CDR3: CASSLVAGETKETQYF

V: TRBV12-3/TRBV12-4
D: .
size: many
length: 16
J: TRBJ1-3
DNA: TGTGCCAGCACCCCTTTGTTGGGGTTATCTGGAAACACCATATATTTT
CDR3: CASTPLLGLSGNTIYF

V: TRBV11-2
D: .
size: many
length: 12
J: TRBJ2-7
DNA: TGTGCCAGCAGCTTAGCGGATGACGAGCAGTACTTC
CDR3: CASSLADDEQYF

V: TRBV7-3
D: TRBD1
size: .
length: 14
J: TRBJ2-7
DNA: TGTGCCAGCAGCTTCCAGGGGGCGGGATACGAGCAGTACTTC
CDR3: CASSFQGAGYEQYF

V: TRBV19
D: TRBD1
size: many
length: 13
J: TRBJ1-1
DNA: TGTGCCAGTAAATGGACAGGGGACACTGAAGCTTTCTTT
CDR3: CASKWTGDTEAFF

V: TRBV7-2
D: .
size: many
length: 14
J: TRBJ1-2
DNA: TGTGCCAGCAGCTTAGAGGGGGACATTTATGGCTACACCTTC
CDR3: CASSLEGDIYGYTF

V: TRBV12-3/TRBV12-4
D: .
size: many
length: 14
J: TRBJ1-6
DNA: TGTGCCAGCAACCTGGACTCTGGGAATTCACCCCTCCACTTT
CDR3: CASNLDSGNSPLHF

V: TRBV6-5
D: .
size: many
length: 14
J: TRBJ1-3
DNA: TGTGCCAGCCAAAGGCGTCGTTCTGGAAACACCATATATTTT
CDR3: CASQRRRSGNTIYF

V: TRBV7-8
D: .
size: many
length: 15
J: TRBJ1-1
DNA: TGTGCCAGCAGCCCGAGGGGTCCCGGACGCACTGAAGCTTTCTTT
CDR3: CASSPRGPGRTEAFF

V: TRBV7-9
D: .
size: many
length: 15
J: TRBJ2-7
DNA: TGTGCCAGCAGCTTAAGTCAGCTAGGGAACCACGAGCAGTACTTC
CDR3: CASSLSQLGNHEQYF

V: TRBV13
D: TRBD2
size: many
length: 16
J: TRBJ2-5
DNA: TGTGCCAGCAGCTTTACTAGCGGGAGCGCACAAGAGACCCAGTACTTC
CDR3: CASSFTSGSAQETQYF

V: TRBV29-1
D: .
size: many
length: 12
J: TRBJ2-5
DNA: TGCAGCGCCCTGACAGAGGGAGAGACCCAGTACTTC
CDR3: CSALTEGETQYF

V: TRBV5-6
D: .
size: many
length: 12
J: TRBJ1-1
DNA: TGTGCCAGCAGCTTGGGGGACGGTGAAGCTTTCTTT
CDR3: CASSLGDGEAFF

V: TRBV28
D: TRBD1
size: .
length: 12
J: TRBJ2-7
DNA: TGTGCCAGCAGTGGAGGACAGGGCGAGCAGTACTTC
CDR3: CASSGGQGEQYF

V: TRBV6-2/TRBV6-3
D: .
size: many
length: 14
J: TRBJ1-1
DNA: TGTGCCAGCAGTTCCTCCTTATTCCGAACTGAAGCTTTCTTT
CDR3: CASSSSLFRTEAFF

V: TRBV7-8
D: .
size: many
length: 15
J: TRBJ1-6
DNA: TGTGCCAGCAGCTTAGACGGAGACAGCCATTCACCCCTCCACTTT
CDR3: CASSLDGDSHSPLHF

V: TRBV6-4
D: TRBD1
size: many
length: 18
J: TRBJ1-2
DNA: TGTGCCAGCAGTCCCTTGGTTACAGGGGCCGCTTCTCCATCGGGCTACACCTTC
CDR3: CASSPLVTGAASPSGYTF

V: TRBV12-3/TRBV12-4
D: .
size: many
length: 13
J: TRBJ1-2
DNA: TGTGCCAGCAGTTTTGCAGGGGCGTATGGCTACACCTTC
CDR3: CASSFAGAYGYTF

V: TRBV6-2/TRBV6-3
D: .
size: many
length: 19
J: TRBJ2-4
DNA: TGTGCCAGCAGTTACTCGAGTTTGGAAGCGCCTATAGCCAAAAACATTCAGTACTTC
CDR3: CASSYSSLEAPIAKNIQYF

V: TRBV27
D: .
size: many
length: 14
J: TRBJ1-5
DNA: TGTGCCAGCAGTCAGGAGTTGAGCAATCAGCCCCAGCATTTT
CDR3: CASSQELSNQPQHF

V: TRBV6-1
D: .
size: few
length: 15
J: TRBJ1-1
DNA: TGTGCCAGCAGAGGACAGTGGGCTCCTCTAGCTGAAGCTTTCTTT
CDR3: CASRGQWAPLAEAFF

V: TRBV5-6
D: TRBD1
size: many
length: 17
J: TRBJ1-5
DNA: TGTGCCAGCAGCTTTTCCACCGGGACAGGGGTTAGTCAGCCCCAGCATTTT
CDR3: CASSFSTGTGVSQPQHF

V: TRBV2
D: .
size: many
length: 13
J: TRBJ1-1
DNA: TGTGCCAGCAGGGCCCCGGGTAGCACTGAAGCTTTCTTT
CDR3: CASRAPGSTEAFF

V: TRBV20-1
D: .
size: many
length: 17
J: TRBJ2-7
DNA: TGCAGTGCTAGAGAGCTAACTGCGACGACAGAGTTCTACGAGCAGTACTTC
CDR3: CSARELTATTEFYEQYF

V: TRBV4-2
D: TRBD1
size: few
length: 14
J: TRBJ1-2
DNA: TGTGCCAGCAGCCAAGATTGGACAGGGAAAGGCTACACCTTC
CDR3: CASSQDWTGKGYTF

V: TRBV19
D: .
size: many
length: 17
J: TRBJ2-2
DNA: TGTGCCAGTAGGTTTCTCCACAGGGACGTGAACACCGGGGAGCTGTTTTTT
CDR3: CASRFLHRDVNTGELFF

V: TRBV30
D: .
size: .
length: 14
J: TRBJ2-2
DNA: TGTGCCTGGAGTGCCTCCTCGAATTGGGTGGAGCTGTTTTTT
CDR3: CAWSASSNWVELFF

V: TRBV27
D: .
size: .
length: 12
J: TRBJ2-7
DNA: TGTGCCAGCAGAAGCATATACTACGAGCAGTACTTC
CDR3: CASRSIYYEQYF

V: TRBV6-2/TRBV6-3
D: TRBD1
size: many
length: 13
J: TRBJ2-7
DNA: TGTGCCAGCAGTACAGGGGGGCACGGTGAGCAGTACTTC
CDR3: CASSTGGHGEQYF

V: TRBV5-1
D: TRBD1
size: few
length: 20
J: TRBJ2-7
DNA: TGCGCCAGCAGCTTGGTGTCTTACAGGACAGGGGCCTTACGTCGACACGAGCAGTACTTC
CDR3: CASSLVSYRTGALRRHEQYF

V: TRBV28
D: .
size: .
length: 12
J: TRBJ2-5
DNA: TGTGCCAGCAGTTTAGAAGCAGAGACCCAGTACTTC
CDR3: CASSLEAETQYF

V: TRBV28
D: .
size: many
length: 17
J: TRBJ2-2
DNA: TGTGCCAGCAGTTTCTCCCTTAGGGATGAGGTCACCGGGGAGCTGTTTTTT
CDR3: CASSFSLRDEVTGELFF

V: TRBV30
D: .
size: .
length: 13
J: TRBJ1-1
DNA: TGTGCCTGGGTTTTCGGGGGGAACACTGAGGCCTTCTTT
CDR3: CAWVFGGNTEAFF

V: TRBV12-3/TRBV12-4
D: .
size: many
length: 18
J: TRBJ2-5
DNA: TGTGCCAGCAGTTTCGTGAAGGGGTTGAACAGTGTGGGAGAGACCCAGTACTTC
CDR3: CASSFVKGLNSVGETQYF

V: TRBV20-1
D: .
size: .
length: 10
J: TRBJ1-2
DNA: TGCAGTGCCCCGACAGAGGGCTACACCTTC
CDR3: CSAPTEGYTF

V: TRBV6-2/TRBV6-3
D: .
size: many
length: 17
J: TRBJ2-4
DNA: TGTGCCAGCAGTCCTAAAATAGGATCCTCAAACAAAAACATTCAGTACTTC
CDR3: CASSPKIGSSNKNIQYF

V: TRBV12-3/TRBV12-4
D: .
size: many
length: 12
J: TRBJ1-2
DNA: TGTGCCAGCAGTCCCCTCCCCGGTGGCTACACCTTC
CDR3: CASSPLPGGYTF

V: TRBV5-1
D: .
size: many
length: 14
J: TRBJ1-1
DNA: TGCGCCAGCAGCTTGGAGCGGGACCGAAGGGTGGCTTTCTTT
CDR3: CASSLERDRRVAFF

V: TRBV11-1
D: TRBD1
size: many
length: 16
J: TRBJ1-1
DNA: TGTGCCAGCAGCCGACTCTTGAGGACAGGGGGCACTGAAGCTTTCTTT
CDR3: CASSRLLRTGGTEAFF

V: TRBV11-2
D: TRBD2
size: many
length: 16
J: TRBJ2-7
DNA: TGTGCCAGCAGCTGGACACTAGCGGGAGGACTCTACGAGCAGTACTTC
CDR3: CASSWTLAGGLYEQYF

V: TRBV20-1
D: .
size: .
length: 17
J: TRBJ2-7
DNA: TGCAGTGCTAGAGTGGTGGATGGGTTACGGGTAGGCTACGAGCAGTACTTC
CDR3: CSARVVDGLRVGYEQYF

V: TRBV28
D: .
size: many
length: 16
J: TRBJ1-5
DNA: TGTGCCAGCAGCTCGGCCCAAGTGGGATCCAATCAGCCCCAGCATTTT
CDR3: CASSSAQVGSNQPQHF

V: TRBV20-1
D: .
size: many
length: 11
J: TRBJ1-2
DNA: TGCAGTGCTCCTGAACGCTATGGCTACACCTTC
CDR3: CSAPERYGYTF

V: TRBV6-1
D: .
size: few
length: 15
J: TRBJ1-1
DNA: TGTGCCAGCAGTCCCGGGCCCTTTCAGAACACTGAAGCTTTCTTT
CDR3: CASSPGPFQNTEAFF

V: TRBV6-2/TRBV6-3
D: TRBD1
size: .
length: 14
J: TRBJ1-2
DNA: TGTGCCAGCAGTTACGGGACAGCTTACTATGGCTACACCTTC
CDR3: CASSYGTAYYGYTF